This TCR beta chain was observed in a study of breast tumors, draining lymph nodes, adjacent tissues. Points from the study as a whole: Luminal-like breast cancer showed significantly greater tumor-nontumor repertoire similarity than basal-like breast cancer did.

This clonotype was found many times. Its antigen remains unknown. An end of the junction does not agree with germline; a read error may underlie this. Germline CDR1 reads SGHTA; CDR2 reads FQGTGA. The CDR3 has 15 amino acids. The lymph nodes were axillary draining lymph nodes from breast cancer patients. TCRdb reprocessed the multiplex PCR reads with MiXCR, giving one entry per CDR3 protein. The sample includes 120,000 or so distinct CDR3 sequences, 15% to 20% of them seen just once. The chain carries TRBV7-3 and TRBJ2-3, with a weak D call TRBD1 (5 bases). The source is a female donor with breast cancer. Some clones in this sample may be carry-over from other donors' samples. Sequencing input: axillary lymph node tissue. In nucleotides, the CDR3 is TGTGCCAGCAGCTTCTCTCCTAGGGGCACAGATACGCAATATTTT. Its protein product is CASSFSPRGTDTQYF. The entire variable domain, with the rest obtained from reference TRBV7-3 and TRBJ2-3, is as follows: GAGVSQTPSNKVTEKGKYVELRCDPISGHTALYWYRQSLGQGPEFLIYFQGTGAADDSGLPNDRFFAVRPEGSVSTLKIQRTERGDSAVYLCASSFSPRGTDTQYFGPGTRLTVL.